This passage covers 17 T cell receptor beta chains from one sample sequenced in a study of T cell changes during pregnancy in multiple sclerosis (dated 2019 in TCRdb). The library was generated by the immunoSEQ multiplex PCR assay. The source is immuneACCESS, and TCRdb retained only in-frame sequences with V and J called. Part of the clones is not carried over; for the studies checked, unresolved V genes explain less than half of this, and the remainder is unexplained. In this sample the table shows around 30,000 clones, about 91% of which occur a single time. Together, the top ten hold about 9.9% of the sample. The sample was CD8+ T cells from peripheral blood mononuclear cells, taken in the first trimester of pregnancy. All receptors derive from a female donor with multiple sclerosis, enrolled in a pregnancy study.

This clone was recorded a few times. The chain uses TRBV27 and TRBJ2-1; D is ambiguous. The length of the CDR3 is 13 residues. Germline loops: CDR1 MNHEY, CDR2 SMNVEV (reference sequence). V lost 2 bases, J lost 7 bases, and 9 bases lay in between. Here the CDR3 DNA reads TGTGCCAGCAGTTTAACATTTCGAAATGAGCAGTTCTTC. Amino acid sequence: CASSLTFRNEQFF.

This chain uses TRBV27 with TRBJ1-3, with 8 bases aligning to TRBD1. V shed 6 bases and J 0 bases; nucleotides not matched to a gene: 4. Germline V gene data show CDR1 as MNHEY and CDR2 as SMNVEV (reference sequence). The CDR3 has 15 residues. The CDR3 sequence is CASSTTGDSGNTIYF. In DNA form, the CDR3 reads TGTGCCAGCAGCACGACAGGGGACTCTGGAAACACCATATATTTT.

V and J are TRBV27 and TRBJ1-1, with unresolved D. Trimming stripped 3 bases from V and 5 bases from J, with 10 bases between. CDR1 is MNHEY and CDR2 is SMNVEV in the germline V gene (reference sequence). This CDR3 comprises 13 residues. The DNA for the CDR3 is TGTGCCAGCAGTTTTTCAGTGCGGACTGAAGCTTTCTTT. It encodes CASSFSVRTEAFF.

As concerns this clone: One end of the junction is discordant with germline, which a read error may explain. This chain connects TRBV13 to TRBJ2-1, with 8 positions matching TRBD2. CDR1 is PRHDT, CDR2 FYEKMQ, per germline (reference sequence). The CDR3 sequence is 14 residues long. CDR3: CASSIGLATNEQFF. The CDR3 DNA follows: TGTGCCAGCAGCATAGGACTAGCCACCAATGAGCAGTTCTTC. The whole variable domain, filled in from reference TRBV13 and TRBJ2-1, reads AAGVIQSPRHLIKEKRETATLKCYPIPRHDTVYWYQQGPGQDPQFLISFYEKMQSDKGSIPDRFSAQQFSDYHSELNMSSLELGDSALYFCASSIGLATNEQFFGPGTRLTVL.

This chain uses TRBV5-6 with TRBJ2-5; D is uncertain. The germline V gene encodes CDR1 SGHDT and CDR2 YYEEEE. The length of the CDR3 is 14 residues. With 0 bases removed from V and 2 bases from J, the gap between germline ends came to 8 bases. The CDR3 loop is CASSLDLRQETQYF. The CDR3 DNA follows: TGTGCCAGCAGCTTGGACTTAAGACAAGAGACCCAGTACTTC.

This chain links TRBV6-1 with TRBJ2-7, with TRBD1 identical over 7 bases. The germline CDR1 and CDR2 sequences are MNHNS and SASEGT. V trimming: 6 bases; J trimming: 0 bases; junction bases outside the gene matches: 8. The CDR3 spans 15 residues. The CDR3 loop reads CASRTPGTASYEQYF. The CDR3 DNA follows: TGTGCCAGCAGGACTCCCGGGACAGCCTCCTACGAGCAGTACTTC.

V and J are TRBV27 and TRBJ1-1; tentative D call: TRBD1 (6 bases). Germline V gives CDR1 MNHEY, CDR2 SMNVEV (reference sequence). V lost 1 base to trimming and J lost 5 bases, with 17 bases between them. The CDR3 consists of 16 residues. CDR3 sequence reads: CASSLLQGLAGTEAFF. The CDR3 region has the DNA TGTGCCAGCAGTTTATTACAGGGCCTAGCCGGAACTGAAGCTTTCTTT.

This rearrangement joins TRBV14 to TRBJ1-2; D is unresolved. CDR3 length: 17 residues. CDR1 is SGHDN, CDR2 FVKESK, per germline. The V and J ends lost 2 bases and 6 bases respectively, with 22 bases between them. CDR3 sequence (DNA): TGTGCCAGCAGCCAACTGCCCCAGGCTGTGGCAGAAGATGGCTACACCTTC. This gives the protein CASSQLPQAVAEDGYTF.

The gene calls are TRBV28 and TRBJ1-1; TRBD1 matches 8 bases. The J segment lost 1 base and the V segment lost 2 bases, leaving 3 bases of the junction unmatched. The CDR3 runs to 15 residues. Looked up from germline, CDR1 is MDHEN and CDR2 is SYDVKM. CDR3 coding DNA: TGTGCCAGCAGTTTACGCGGACAGGGGAACACTGAAGCTTTCTTT. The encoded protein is CASSLRGQGNTEAFF. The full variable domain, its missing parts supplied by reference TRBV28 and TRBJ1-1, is DVKVTQSSRYLVKRTGEKVFLECVQDMDHENMFWYRQDPGLGLRLIYFSYDVKMKEKGDIPEGYSVSREKKERFSLILESASTNQTSMYLCASSLRGQGNTEAFFGQGTRLTVV.

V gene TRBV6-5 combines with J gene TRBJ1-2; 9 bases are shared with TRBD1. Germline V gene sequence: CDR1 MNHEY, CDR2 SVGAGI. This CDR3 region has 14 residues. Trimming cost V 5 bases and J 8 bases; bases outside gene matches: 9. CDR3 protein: CASSQWTGEGGYTF. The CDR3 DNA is TGTGCCAGCAGTCAATGGACAGGGGAGGGAGGCTACACCTTC.

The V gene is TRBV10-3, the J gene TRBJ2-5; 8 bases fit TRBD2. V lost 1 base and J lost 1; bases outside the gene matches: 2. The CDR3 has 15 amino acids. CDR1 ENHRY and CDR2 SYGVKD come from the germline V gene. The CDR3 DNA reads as TGTGCCATCAGTGAGTTCGGGGGGGTCCAAGAGACCCAGTACTTC. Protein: CAISEFGGVQETQYF.

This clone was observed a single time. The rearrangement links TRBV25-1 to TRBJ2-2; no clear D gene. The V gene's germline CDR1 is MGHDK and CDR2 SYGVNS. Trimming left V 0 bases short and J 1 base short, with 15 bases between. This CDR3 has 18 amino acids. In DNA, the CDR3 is TGTGCCAGCAGTGAATACTCGGTCGATGCTGGGAACACCGGGGAGCTGTTTTTT. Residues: CASSEYSVDAGNTGELFF.

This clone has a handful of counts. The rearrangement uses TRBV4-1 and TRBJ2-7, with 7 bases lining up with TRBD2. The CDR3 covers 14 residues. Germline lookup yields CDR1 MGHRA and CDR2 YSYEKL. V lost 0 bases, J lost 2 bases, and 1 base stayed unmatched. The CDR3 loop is CASSQEAGTYEQYF. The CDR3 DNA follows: TGCGCCAGCAGCCAAGAAGCGGGGACCTACGAGCAGTACTTC.

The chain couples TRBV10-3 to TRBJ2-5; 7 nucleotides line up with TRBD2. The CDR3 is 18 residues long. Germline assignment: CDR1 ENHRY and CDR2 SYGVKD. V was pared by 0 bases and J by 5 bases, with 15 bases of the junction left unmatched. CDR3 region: CAISESQRSGGGGETQYF. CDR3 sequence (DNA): TGTGCCATCAGTGAGTCGCAAAGGTCAGGCGGCGGGGGTGAGACCCAGTACTTC.

The CDR3 sequence: CASSEGTSGQETQYF. The CDR3 region has the DNA TGTGCCAGCAGTGAAGGGACTAGCGGCCAAGAGACCCAGTACTTC. V and J are TRBV2 and TRBJ2-5; 10 positions agree with TRBD2. CDR1 is SNHLY and CDR2 is FYNNEI in the germline V gene. Germline trimming cut 1 base from V and 1 base from J; bases unmatched to any gene: 0. The CDR3 has 15 residues.

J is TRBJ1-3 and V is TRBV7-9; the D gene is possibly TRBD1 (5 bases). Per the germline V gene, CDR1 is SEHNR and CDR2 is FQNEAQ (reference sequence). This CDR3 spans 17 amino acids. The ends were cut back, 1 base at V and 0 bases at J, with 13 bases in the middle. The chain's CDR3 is CASSLVGRAISGNTIYF. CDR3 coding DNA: TGTGCCAGCAGCTTAGTTGGCAGGGCGATCTCTGGAAACACCATATATTTT.

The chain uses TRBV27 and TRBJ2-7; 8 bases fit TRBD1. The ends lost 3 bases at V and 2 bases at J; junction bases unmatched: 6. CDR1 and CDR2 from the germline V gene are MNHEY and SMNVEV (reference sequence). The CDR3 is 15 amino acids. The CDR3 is CASSFIGTGTYEQYF. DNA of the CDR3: TGTGCCAGCAGTTTCATAGGGACAGGCACCTACGAGCAGTACTTC.